The 25 T cell receptor beta chains listed next were all sequenced from one sample in a study of blood T cell repertoires in COVID-19. Some clones are missing from TCRdb's copy, which holds only in-frame ones; the method was immunoSEQ multiplex PCR. The table records about 400,000 clones, nearly 90% of them present only once. Sequencing was done on a sample of PBMCs or T cells enriched from blood (not recorded which). The receptor source for this set is a woman aged 25 to 39 who had recovered from COVID-19.

This sequence joins TRBV12-5 and TRBJ2-1, with D perhaps TRBD2 (6 bases). The CDR3 totals 19 residues. Germline assignment: CDR1 LGHNT and CDR2 FRNRAP. Trimming stripped 6 bases from V and 0 bases from J, with 24 bases between. CDR3 loop: CASGIRGVADYSSYNEQFF. Written as DNA, the CDR3 is TGTGCTAGTGGAATTAGAGGAGTAGCGGATTATAGCTCCTACAATGAGCAGTTCTTC.

The rearrangement uses TRBV24-1 and TRBJ2-5, with TRBD1 matching over 7 bases. The CDR3 totals 15 residues. J was trimmed by 2 bases and V by 3 bases; bases with no gene match: 5. The V gene's germline CDR1 is KGHDR and CDR2 SFDVKD. The CDR3 loop reads CATSDPGTEQETQYF. CDR3 coding DNA: TGTGCCACCAGTGATCCCGGGACAGAGCAAGAGACCCAGTACTTC.

The chain has TRBV19 and TRBJ1-3; possible D gene TRBD1, 5 bases. The CDR3 is 15 amino acids. Trimming took 5 bases from V and 0 from J, leaving 11 bases between them. Germline V gene sequence: CDR1 LNHDA, CDR2 SQIVND (reference sequence). The CDR3 is CASSPGLRSGNTIYF. In DNA, the CDR3 is TGTGCCAGTAGTCCGGGACTCCGCTCTGGAAACACCATATATTTT.

The chain combines TRBV5-4 with TRBJ2-2; TRBD2 is a possible D gene (6 bases). The CDR3 has 16 amino acids. V dropped 0 bases and J dropped 6 bases, with 15 bases sitting between them. CDR1 SGHNT and CDR2 YYREEE come from the germline V gene (reference sequence). In DNA, the CDR3 is TGTGCCAGCAGCTTGGATTCGACTAGTTTGGCCGGGGAGCTGTTTTTT. It codes for CASSLDSTSLAGELFF.

This clone occurred a few times. CDR3 nucleotides: TGTGCCAGCAGCTTACAACAAGGGGGACCAAACTATGGCTACACCTTC. Protein: CASSLQQGGPNYGYTF. The chain has TRBV7-9 and TRBJ1-2, with a tentative D call TRBD1 (6 bases). This CDR3 contains 16 residues. Trimming cost V 2 bases and J 2 bases, with 15 bases left between them. Germline lookup yields CDR1 SEHNR and CDR2 FQNEAQ (reference sequence). The complete variable domain, with remaining parts taken from reference TRBV7-9 and TRBJ1-2, reads DTGVSQNPRHKITKRGQNVTFRCDPISEHNRLYWYRQTLGQGPEFLTYFQNEAQLEKSRLLSDRFSAERPKGSFSTLEIQRTEQGDSAMYLCASSLQQGGPNYGYTFGSGTRLTVV.

V gene TRBV29-1 combines with J gene TRBJ1-4, with D possibly matching TRBD1 (6 bases). This CDR3 has 13 residues. V shed 5 bases and J shed 3 bases, with 10 bases lying between them. Germline-derived CDR1 and CDR2 are SQVTM and ANQGSEA. CDR3 sequence (DNA): TGCAGCGTTTGGACAGTCGCTAATGAAAAACTGTTTTTT. Amino acid sequence: CSVWTVANEKLFF.

A note on this clone: The same CDR3 is also encoded by other DNA sequences in this sample. The V gene is TRBV5-1, the J gene TRBJ1-1; TRBD1 aligns across 10 bases. The CDR3 is 15 residues long. Germline CDR1 reads SGHRS; CDR2 reads YFSETQ. V lost 0 bases, J lost 3 bases, and 2 bases stayed unmatched. The DNA of the CDR3 is TGCGCCAGCAGCTTGGCGGGACAGGGGTACACTGAAGCTTTCTTT. Encoded protein: CASSLAGQGYTEAFF.

The chain's CDR3 is CASSRGRIRQGSYEQYF. The CDR3 DNA is TGCGCCAGCAGCCGTGGGAGGATAAGGCAGGGCTCCTACGAGCAGTACTTC. The chain employs TRBV5-1 and TRBJ2-7; tentatively, D is TRBD2 (6 bases). Germline CDR1 is SGHRS and CDR2 is YFSETQ. V lost 4 bases and J 0 bases, leaving 20 bases between the germline ends. This CDR3 region has 17 residues.

The chain employs TRBV28 and TRBJ2-3; weak D call: TRBD1 (5 bases). CDR1 and CDR2 from the germline V gene are MDHEN and SYDVKM. V lost 4 bases and J 4 bases, leaving 12 bases between the germline ends. The CDR3 runs to 14 residues. The CDR3 spells CASSWQGLPDTQYF. DNA for the CDR3: TGTGCCAGCAGTTGGCAGGGCCTCCCAGATACGCAGTATTTT.

This chain connects TRBV30 to TRBJ1-5, with 10 bases that match TRBD1. The CDR3 length is 14 residues. J gave up 5 bases and V 1 base, and 2 bases lay outside the gene matches. The V gene's germline CDR1 is GTSNPN and CDR2 SVGIG (reference sequence). CDR3 sequence reads: CAWSAGQGHQPQHF. The CDR3 DNA reads TGTGCCTGGAGTGCGGGACAGGGGCATCAGCCCCAGCATTTT.

This rearrangement joins TRBV11-2 to TRBJ2-2, with 11 bases aligning to TRBD2. CDR3 length equals 18 residues. The germline V gene encodes CDR1 SGHAT and CDR2 FQNNGV. J was trimmed by 2 bases and V by 4 bases; bases with no gene match: 9. The CDR3 is CASSSGTLAGGNTGELFF. Here the CDR3 DNA reads TGTGCCAGCAGCTCGGGTACGCTAGCGGGGGGAAACACCGGGGAGCTGTTTTTT. Looking up the rest from reference TRBV11-2 and TRBJ2-2 gives the full variable domain: EAGVAQSPRYKIIEKRQSVAFWCNPISGHATLYWYQQILGQGPKLLIQFQNNGVVDDSQLPKDRFSAERLKGVDSTLKIQPAKLEDSAVYLCASSSGTLAGGNTGELFFGEGSRLTVL.

The V and J genes are TRBV12-5 and TRBJ1-1, with D possibly being TRBD1 (6 bases). CDR3 length: 14 residues. The germline V and J ends were trimmed by 6 bases and 6 bases, with 17 bases remaining between them. The germline V gene encodes CDR1 LGHNT and CDR2 FRNRAP. The CDR3 here is CASGRSIPGAEAFF. In DNA, the CDR3 is TGTGCTAGTGGCCGATCAATCCCAGGGGCTGAAGCTTTCTTT.

This clone was recorded once. The V call is TRBV27, the J call TRBJ2-1; 9 nucleotides align to TRBD1. CDR1 is MNHEY and CDR2 is SMNVEV in the germline V gene (reference sequence). The CDR3 is 14 residues long. The V and J ends lost 3 bases and 8 bases, in that order; junction bases with no gene match: 5. Here the CDR3 DNA reads TGTGCCAGCAGTTTGGGGACAGGGTCCCATGAGCAGTTCTTC. It codes for CASSLGTGSHEQFF.

The chain uses TRBV30 and TRBJ1-2; possible D gene TRBD1, 6 bases. The germline CDR1 and CDR2 sequences are GTSNPN and SVGIG (reference sequence). Trimming left V 7 bases short and J 8 bases short, with 26 bases between. The CDR3 sequence is 15 residues long. The CDR3 DNA is TGTGCCTCCTTCCCCGGGACATCAACCCCGGGGGGCTACACCTTC. The encoded protein is CASFPGTSTPGGYTF. Variable domain in full (rest from reference TRBV30 and TRBJ1-2): SQTIHQWPATLVQPVGSPLSLECTVEGTSNPNLYWYRQAAGRGLQLLFYSVGIGQISSEVPQNLSASRPQDRQFILSSKKLLLSDSGFYLCASFPGTSTPGGYTFGSGTRLTVV.

The rearrangement uses TRBV6-4 and TRBJ2-1; 9 bases align to TRBD2. J gave up 3 bases and V 2 bases, and 2 bases lay outside the gene matches. Germline V lookup: CDR1 MRHNA, CDR2 SNTAGT. CDR3 length: 15 amino acids. The CDR3: CASSDKAGGYNEQFF. CDR3 DNA: TGTGCCAGCAGTGACAAAGCGGGGGGCTACAATGAGCAGTTCTTC.

The rearrangement links TRBV5-1 to TRBJ2-7; D not certain. The CDR3 is 15 residues long. Between the trimmed V and J ends, which lost 0 bases and 0 bases, there was a span of 10 bases. From germline, CDR1 is SGHRS and CDR2 YFSETQ. The DNA of the CDR3 is TGCGCCAGCAGCTTGGTCCAGTTCAGCTCCTACGAGCAGTACTTC. This codes for CASSLVQFSSYEQYF.

The genes are TRBV11-3 and TRBJ2-7; D might be TRBD1 (5 bases). Germline values: CDR1 SGHNT, CDR2 YENEEA. Trimming shortened V by 8 bases and J by 2 bases, and 28 bases separated the two germline ends. This CDR3 has 18 residues. The CDR3 reads CASDPLLRSTVAPYEQYF. CDR3 coding DNA: TGTGCCAGCGACCCCCTCCTTAGATCGACAGTTGCTCCCTACGAGCAGTACTTC.

This chain connects TRBV19 to TRBJ2-7; the D gene is possibly TRBD1 (5 bases). Per the germline V gene, CDR1 is LNHDA and CDR2 is SQIVND (reference sequence). This CDR3 has 16 amino acids. Trimming stripped 1 base from V and 3 bases from J, with 16 bases between. The CDR3 nucleotides are TGTGCCAGTAGTATAGTGGGGCAACCCGGTCACTACGAGCAGTACTTC. Translated: CASSIVGQPGHYEQYF.

The rearrangement uses TRBV7-2 and TRBJ2-7, with 7 bases aligning to TRBD2. The junction had 7 bases not matched to a gene; V was cut back by 5 bases and J by 0 bases. CDR3 length equals 15 residues. Germline lookup yields CDR1 SGHTA and CDR2 FQGNSA. The CDR3 loop is CASSPGSSGSYEQYF. The CDR3 DNA reads TGTGCCAGCAGCCCCGGGTCTAGCGGCTCCTACGAGCAGTACTTC. Using reference TRBV7-2 and TRBJ2-7 for the parts outside the CDR3, the full variable domain is GAGVSQSPSNKVTEKGKDVELRCDPISGHTALYWYRQSLGQGLEFLIYFQGNSAPDKSGLPSDRFSAERTGGSVSTLTIQRTQQEDSAVYLCASSPGSSGSYEQYFGPGTRLTVT.

V and J are TRBV4-3 and TRBJ1-1; D uncertain. Germline V gene data show CDR1 as LGHNA and CDR2 as YSLEER. The V and J ends lost 5 bases and 3 bases respectively, with 10 bases between them. CDR3 length: 13 residues. The CDR3 DNA is TGCGCCAGCAGCAGTTCAGTCGACACTGAAGCTTTCTTT. Encoded protein: CASSSSVDTEAFF.

The chain has TRBV28 and TRBJ1-2, with D uncertain. There are 12 residues in the CDR3. The V gene lost 3 bases and the J gene lost 4 bases, with 6 bases spanning the gap. Germline V gene lookup returns CDR1 MDHEN and CDR2 SYDVKM. CDR3 amino acids: CASSFGLYGYTF. As DNA, the CDR3 is TGTGCCAGCAGTTTCGGACTCTATGGCTACACCTTC.

The genes are TRBV18 and TRBJ1-1, with 7 bases fitting TRBD1. V was pared by 7 bases and J by 6 bases, with 8 bases of the junction left unmatched. Germline-derived CDR1 and CDR2 are KGHSH and LQKENI. This CDR3 spans 13 amino acids. The CDR3 spells CASFNRGSAEAFF. In DNA, the CDR3 is TGTGCCAGCTTTAACAGGGGTAGCGCTGAAGCTTTCTTT.

The chain carries TRBV10-2 and TRBJ2-1, with a weak D call TRBD2 (6 bases). V was trimmed by 7 bases and J by 3 bases, leaving 13 bases between them. The length of the CDR3 is 14 residues. CDR1 and CDR2 from the germline V gene are WSHSY and SAAADI. CDR3 region: CASTGTQSYNEQFF. The CDR3 DNA follows: TGCGCCAGCACTGGGACTCAAAGCTACAATGAGCAGTTCTTC.

The rearrangement links TRBV5-6 to TRBJ1-5, with TRBD1 matching 10 bases. The junction had 6 bases not matched to a gene; V was cut back by 3 bases and J by 6 bases. The germline gives CDR1 SGHDT, CDR2 YYEEEE. The CDR3 has 15 amino acids. The CDR3: CASSSDRGFVQPQHF. The CDR3 DNA sequence: TGTGCCAGCAGCTCGGACAGGGGGTTCGTTCAGCCCCAGCATTTT.

This clone showed up just a few times. The chain carries TRBV15 and TRBJ2-7; 7 positions match TRBD1. Trimming cost V 7 bases and J 1 base; bases outside gene matches: 4. This CDR3 has 13 residues. Germline loops: CDR1 LNHNV, CDR2 YYDKDF (reference sequence). The CDR3: CATKLDRSYEQYF. DNA for the CDR3: TGTGCCACCAAACTGGACAGGTCCTACGAGCAGTACTTC.